This TCR beta chain emerged from a study of shared clonotypes between healthy human individuals. Study information: Researchers drew samples from a couple of women and a few men aged 18 to 49. Study results and limitations: Sequencing depth was a factor that was expected to affect clonotype sharing among donors.

As regards this clone: Its antigen is not known.

An assay was performed, and its level was deep. The protocol was immunoSEQ multiplex PCR, while the TCRdb copy is restricted to in-frame clones and leaves out a portion. The top ten clones hold more than 20% of a sample with about 680,000 clones, about 91% of them seen once. Naive-designated CD8 cells lacked CD45RO, were positively enriched for CCR7, and omitted terminally differentiated effector memory CD45RA+ cells. Sequenced material: naive CD8+ T cells sorted from blood. The receptor was isolated from a man aged 25 to 40 in good health.

The CDR3 loop reads CASSSRGLEGVGELFF. The CDR3 DNA sequence: TGTGCCAGCAGTTCAAGGGGTCTCGAGGGGGTCGGGGAGCTGTTTTTT. The V call is TRBV27, the J call TRBJ2-2, with a possible D match to TRBD1 (6 bases). This CDR3 contains 16 residues. Trimming stripped 4 bases from V and 7 bases from J, with 19 bases between. Germline CDR1 and CDR2: MNHEY and SMNVEV (reference sequence).